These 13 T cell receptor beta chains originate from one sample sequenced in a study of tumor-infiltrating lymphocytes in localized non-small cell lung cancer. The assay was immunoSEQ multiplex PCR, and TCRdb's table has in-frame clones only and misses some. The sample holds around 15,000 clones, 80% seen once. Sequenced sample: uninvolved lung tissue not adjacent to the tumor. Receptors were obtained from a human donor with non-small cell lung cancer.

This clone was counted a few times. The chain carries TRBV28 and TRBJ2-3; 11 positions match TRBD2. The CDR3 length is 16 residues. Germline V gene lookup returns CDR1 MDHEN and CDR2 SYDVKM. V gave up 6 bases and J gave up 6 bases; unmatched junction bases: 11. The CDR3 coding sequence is TGTGCCAGCAGGTCGATGACTAGCGGGATTGGGGATACGCAGTATTTT. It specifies CASRSMTSGIGDTQYF. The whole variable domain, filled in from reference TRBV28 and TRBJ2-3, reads DVKVTQSSRYLVKRTGEKVFLECVQDMDHENMFWYRQDPGLGLRLIYFSYDVKMKEKGDIPEGYSVSREKKERFSLILESASTNQTSMYLCASRSMTSGIGDTQYFGPGTRLTVL.

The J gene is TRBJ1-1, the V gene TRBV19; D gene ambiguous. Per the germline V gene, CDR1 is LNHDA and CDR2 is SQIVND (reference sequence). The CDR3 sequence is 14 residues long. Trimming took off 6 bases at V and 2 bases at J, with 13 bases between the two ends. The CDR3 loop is CASSSSGFNTEAFF. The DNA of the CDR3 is TGTGCCAGTAGCAGTTCCGGTTTTAACACTGAAGCTTTCTTT.

The CDR3 coding sequence is TGTGCCAGCAGTGAAATGACAGAATACTACGAGCAGTACTTC. This codes for CASSEMTEYYEQYF. The chain uses TRBV6-1 and TRBJ2-7; TRBD1 might be the D (5 bases). Germline assignment: CDR1 MNHNS and CDR2 SASEGT. Trimming removed 2 bases from V and 3 bases from J, with 11 bases in between. CDR3 size: 14 residues.

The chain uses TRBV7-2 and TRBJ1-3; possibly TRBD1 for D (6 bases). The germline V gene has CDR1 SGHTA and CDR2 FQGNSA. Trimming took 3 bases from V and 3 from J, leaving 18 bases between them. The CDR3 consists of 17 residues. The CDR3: CASSLGVPGASGNTIYF. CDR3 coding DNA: TGTGCCAGCAGCTTGGGGGTGCCGGGGGCAAGTGGAAACACCATATATTTT.

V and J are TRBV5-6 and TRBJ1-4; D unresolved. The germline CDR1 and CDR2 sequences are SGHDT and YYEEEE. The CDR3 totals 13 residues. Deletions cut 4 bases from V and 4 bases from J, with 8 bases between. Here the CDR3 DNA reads TGTGCCAGCAGCCTCTGGAGTAATGAAAAACTGTTTTTT. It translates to CASSLWSNEKLFF.

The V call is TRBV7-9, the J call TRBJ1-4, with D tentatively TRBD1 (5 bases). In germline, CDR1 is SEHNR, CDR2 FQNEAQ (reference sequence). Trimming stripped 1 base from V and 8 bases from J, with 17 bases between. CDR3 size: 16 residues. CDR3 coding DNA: TGTGCCAGCAGCTTAGGTGTGCCGGGGGTAGGCGAAAAACTGTTTTTT. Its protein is CASSLGVPGVGEKLFF.

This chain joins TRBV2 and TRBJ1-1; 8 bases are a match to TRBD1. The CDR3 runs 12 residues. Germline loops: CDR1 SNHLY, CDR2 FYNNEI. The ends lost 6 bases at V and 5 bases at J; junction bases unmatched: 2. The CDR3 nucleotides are TGTGCCAGCAGACGGACAGGGACTGAAGCTTTCTTT. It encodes CASRRTGTEAFF.

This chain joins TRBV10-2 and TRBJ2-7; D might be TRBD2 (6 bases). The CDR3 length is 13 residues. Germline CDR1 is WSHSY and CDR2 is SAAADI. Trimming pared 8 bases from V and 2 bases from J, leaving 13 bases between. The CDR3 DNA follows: TGCGCCAGCGCTGGACTATCTGCCTACGAGCAGTACTTC. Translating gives CASAGLSAYEQYF.

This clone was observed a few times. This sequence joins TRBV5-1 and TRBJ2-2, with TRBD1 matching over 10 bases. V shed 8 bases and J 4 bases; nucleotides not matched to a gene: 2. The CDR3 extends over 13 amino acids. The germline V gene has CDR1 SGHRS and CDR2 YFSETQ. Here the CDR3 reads CASRTGGTGELFF. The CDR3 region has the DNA TGCGCCAGTAGGACAGGGGGCACCGGGGAGCTGTTTTTT.

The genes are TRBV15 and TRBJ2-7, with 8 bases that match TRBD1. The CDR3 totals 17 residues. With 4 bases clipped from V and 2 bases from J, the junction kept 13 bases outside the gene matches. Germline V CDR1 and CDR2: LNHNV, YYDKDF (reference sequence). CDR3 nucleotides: TGTGCCACCAGCATCGACAGGGGTAGGTCCGGCGCCTACGAGCAGTACTTC. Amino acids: CATSIDRGRSGAYEQYF.

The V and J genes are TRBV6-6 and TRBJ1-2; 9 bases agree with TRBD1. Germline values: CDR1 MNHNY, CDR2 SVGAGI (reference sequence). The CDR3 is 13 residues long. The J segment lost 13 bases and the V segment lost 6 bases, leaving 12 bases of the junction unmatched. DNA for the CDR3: TGTGCCAGCAGCTCGGATTCCGGGACAGGGAGCACCTTC. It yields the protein CASSSDSGTGSTF.

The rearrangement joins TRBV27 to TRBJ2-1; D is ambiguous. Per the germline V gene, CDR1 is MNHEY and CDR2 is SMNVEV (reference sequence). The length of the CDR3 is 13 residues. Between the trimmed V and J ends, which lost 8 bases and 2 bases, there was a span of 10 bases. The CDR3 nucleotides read TGTGCCAGCGGAATAGCCCCCTACAATGAGCAGTTCTTC. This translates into CASGIAPYNEQFF.

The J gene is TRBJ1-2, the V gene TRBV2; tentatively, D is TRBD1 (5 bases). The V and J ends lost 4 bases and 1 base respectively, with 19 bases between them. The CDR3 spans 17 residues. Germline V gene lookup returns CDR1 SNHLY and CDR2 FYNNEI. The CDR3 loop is CASSGQGEPFHNYGYTF. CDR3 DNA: TGTGCCAGCAGTGGGCAAGGGGAACCCTTCCATAACTATGGCTACACCTTC.